This T cell receptor beta chain emerged from a study of regulatory T cells in long-lasting Graves disease. The ends were cut back, 5 bases at V and 8 bases at J, with 19 bases in the middle. The CDR3 consists of 16 residues. Germline CDR1 is MNHEY and CDR2 is SMNVEV (reference sequence). HTBI primers from iRepertoire and Arm-PCR of CDR3 regions yielded the TCR beta libraries. From the multiplex PCR reads, TCRdb called clonotypes with MiXCR, one entry per CDR3 protein. The table includes 200,000 to 250,000 distinct CDR3 sequences, about 19% detected once. At least ten counts were recorded for this clonotype. Described time point: newly diagnosed GD, antithyroid drugs for less than 3 months. Extracted PBMC RNA gave rise to the TCR library. The authors drew patients from an endocrinology department in Xi'an, China. Staff drew about 8.2 milliliters of peripheral blood into EDTA tubes. The same sample was also used in a study of T cells in Graves' hyperthyroidism and ophthalmopathy. As that study records: Blood also held most thyroid clonotypes expanded beyond 0.001. Before onset, ophthalmopathy was predicted by the model a median around 6.5 months earlier.

This chain uses TRBV27 with TRBJ1-6; tentative D call: TRBD1 (6 bases). This clonotype was sampled from a woman in her twenties or thirties with Graves disease. The sample consisted of peripheral blood mononuclear cells (PBMCs), taken at new diagnosis, from a patient treated with antithyroid drugs. CDR3 sequence (DNA): TGTGCCAGCAGTCCAGGGGCCGATCCTGGTTATTCACCCCTCCACTTT. Protein sequence: CASSPGADPGYSPLHF.